Each of the 30 T cell receptor beta chains below was sequenced from the same sample in a study of blood T cell repertoires in COVID-19. The method was immunoSEQ multiplex PCR; TCRdb's version includes in-frame clones alone and lacks a portion of them. The sample has more than 350,000 clones; around 87% are singletons. Material for sequencing was peripheral blood. All receptors come from a woman aged 25 to 45 with COVID-19, enrolled during active disease.

This clone was counted only a few times. The chain joins TRBV10-3 to TRBJ2-1, with unresolved D. CDR3 length: 12 amino acids. Per germline, CDR1 ENHRY and CDR2 SYGVKD. Trimming stripped 3 bases from V and 4 bases from J, with 4 bases between. The CDR3 loop reads CAISDGYNEQFF. The CDR3 nucleotides are TGTGCCATCAGTGACGGGTACAATGAGCAGTTCTTC.

This chain joins TRBV2 and TRBJ1-2; D gene uncertain. V was clipped by 6 bases and J by 4 bases, with 15 bases between them. The germline V gene has CDR1 SNHLY and CDR2 FYNNEI. This CDR3 contains 14 residues. This CDR3 reads CASRPAPAAYGYTF. For the CDR3, the DNA is TGTGCCAGCAGACCCGCTCCGGCGGCCTATGGCTACACCTTC.

The rearrangement uses TRBV29-1 and TRBJ2-2; 9 nucleotides align to TRBD1. V lost 2 bases to trimming and J lost 5 bases; unmatched junction nucleotides: 9. CDR1 is SQVTM and CDR2 is ANQGSEA in the germline V gene. CDR3 length: 16 amino acids. The CDR3 DNA reads as TGCAGCGTTGAAACAGGGACAGGGAGGAAAACCGGGGAGCTGTTTTTT. As protein: CSVETGTGRKTGELFF.

The chain couples TRBV4-1 to TRBJ2-1; 9 bases align to TRBD1. Germline V gives CDR1 MGHRA, CDR2 YSYEKL. The junction had 6 bases not matched to a gene; V was cut back by 1 base and J by 5 bases. This CDR3 contains 16 residues. DNA of the CDR3: TGCGCCAGCAGCCAAGCCTGGGACAGGGCTAACAATGAGCAGTTCTTC. Protein: CASSQAWDRANNEQFF.

The chain couples TRBV12-3 or TRBV12-4 to TRBJ2-7; D unresolved. The CDR3 sequence is 13 residues long. V was cut by 2 bases and J by 7 bases, with 12 bases left in between. CDR3 DNA: TGTGCCAGCAGTTTAATGGTAGTCTGGGAGCAGTACTTC. It codes for CASSLMVVWEQYF.

The chain uses TRBV4-2 and TRBJ1-5; no clear D. The CDR3 loop spans 15 amino acids. Trimming removed 3 bases from V and 4 bases from J, with 13 bases in between. Germline lookup yields CDR1 LGHNA and CDR2 YNFKEQ. The CDR3 spells CASSQEAGQNQPQHF. DNA of the CDR3: TGTGCCAGCAGCCAGGAGGCTGGCCAGAATCAGCCCCAGCATTTT.

The chain uses TRBV2 and TRBJ2-1; possible D gene TRBD2, 7 bases. V lost 7 bases to trimming and J lost 7 bases, with 17 bases between them. The CDR3 extends over 14 amino acids. Germline assignment: CDR1 SNHLY and CDR2 FYNNEI. CDR3 residues: CASKGTTGLNEQFF. The CDR3 DNA reads as TGTGCCAGCAAGGGGACTACAGGGTTGAATGAGCAGTTCTTC.

This sequence joins TRBV19 and TRBJ2-1; D ambiguous. The CDR3 is made up of 14 amino acids. Trimming took 1 base from V and 5 from J, leaving 9 bases between them. Germline CDR1 and CDR2: LNHDA and SQIVND (reference sequence). The CDR3 nucleotides read TGTGCCAGTAGTATAGGGGCAGGTAACAATGAGCAGTTCTTC. Translation gives CASSIGAGNNEQFF.

This clone occurred a few times. This chain joins TRBV5-1 and TRBJ2-1; 7 bases fit TRBD1. The trim removed 5 bases at V and 0 bases at J, leaving 8 bases unmatched. Germline V CDR1 and CDR2: SGHRS, YFSETQ. The CDR3 has 16 residues. The CDR3 spells CASSQGDDISYNEQFF. CDR3 DNA: TGCGCCAGCAGTCAGGGGGACGACATCTCCTACAATGAGCAGTTCTTC.

The chain has TRBV7-9 and TRBJ2-3; perhaps TRBD2 as D (5 bases). V was trimmed by 1 base and J by 0 bases, leaving 14 bases between them. The CDR3 consists of 17 residues. In germline, CDR1 is SEHNR, CDR2 FQNEAQ (reference sequence). The CDR3 DNA reads as TGTGCCAGCAGCTTAGGTGTTGCGGGTGCTAGCACAGATACGCAGTATTTT. Translated: CASSLGVAGASTDTQYF.

V gene TRBV25-1 combines with J gene TRBJ2-1; 8 bases line up with TRBD1. The CDR3 is made up of 14 amino acids. Trimming at V came to 3 bases and at J to 8 bases, leaving 6 bases not matched to a gene. In germline, CDR1 is MGHDK, CDR2 SYGVNS. The CDR3 loop is CASSEGQARDEQFF. The CDR3 nucleotides are TGTGCCAGCAGTGAGGGACAGGCCAGGGATGAGCAGTTCTTC.

V is TRBV19 and J is TRBJ2-4, with 14 bases lining up with TRBD2. The CDR3 has 20 residues. V trimming: 3 bases; J trimming: 1 base; junction bases outside the gene matches: 11. Germline V gives CDR1 LNHDA, CDR2 SQIVND (reference sequence). The CDR3 spells CASSIAGGLAGDLAKNIQYF. The CDR3 DNA reads TGTGCCAGTAGTATCGCAGGGGGACTAGCGGGAGATCTTGCCAAAAACATTCAGTACTTC.

The V gene is TRBV25-1, the J gene TRBJ2-3; no reliable D call. V lost 5 bases, J lost 2 bases, and 8 bases lay in between. The CDR3 consists of 13 residues. The germline CDR1 and CDR2 sequences are MGHDK and SYGVNS. CDR3 loop: CASSQKNTDTQYF. Written as DNA, the CDR3 is TGTGCCAGCAGTCAGAAAAACACAGATACGCAGTATTTT.

The rearrangement joins TRBV7-9 to TRBJ1-2; D ambiguous. Germline lookup yields CDR1 SEHNR and CDR2 FQNEAQ (reference sequence). The CDR3 is 14 amino acids. V was trimmed by 1 base and J by 3 bases, leaving 9 bases between them. In DNA, the CDR3 is TGTGCCAGCAGCTTAGTCCCAGGTGACTATGGCTACACCTTC. It codes for CASSLVPGDYGYTF.

The rearrangement joins TRBV5-6 to TRBJ2-1; TRBD2 matches at 7 bases. V lost 0 bases to trimming and J lost 4 bases; unmatched junction nucleotides: 7. Germline lookup yields CDR1 SGHDT and CDR2 YYEEEE. The CDR3 runs to 16 residues. The CDR3 coding sequence is TGTGCCAGCAGCTTGGGAGGGACTACGATTTACAATGAGCAGTTCTTC. It codes for CASSLGGTTIYNEQFF.

CDR3 region: CASSILGQGNTEAFF. In DNA form, the CDR3 reads TGTGCCAGTAGTATATTGGGACAGGGGAACACTGAAGCTTTCTTT. The J gene is TRBJ1-1, the V gene TRBV19, with 9 bases matching TRBD1. Trimming at V came to 2 bases and at J to 1 base, leaving 2 bases not matched to a gene. Germline assignment: CDR1 LNHDA and CDR2 SQIVND (reference sequence). The CDR3 loop spans 15 amino acids.

This clone was seen once. V is TRBV30 and J is TRBJ1-2; D not resolved. The CDR3 has 13 amino acids. The V end was cut by 0 bases, the J end by 5 bases, with 10 bases between. The germline CDR1 and CDR2 sequences are GTSNPN and SVGIG (reference sequence). CDR3 amino acids: CAWSVSAGYGYTF. The CDR3 DNA is TGTGCCTGGAGTGTAAGTGCAGGATATGGCTACACCTTC.

The V gene is TRBV25-1, the J gene TRBJ2-7; the D gene is possibly TRBD1 (7 bases). Germline CDR1 is MGHDK and CDR2 is SYGVNS. V dropped 4 bases and J dropped 9 bases, with 16 bases sitting between them. CDR3 length: 13 amino acids. The CDR3 nucleotides are TGTGCCAGCAGTGTCAGGGGGGAGATCGGGCAGTACTTC. Translating it yields CASSVRGEIGQYF.

This rearrangement joins TRBV30 to TRBJ2-4; 10 bases align to TRBD2. Per the germline V gene, CDR1 is GTSNPN and CDR2 is SVGIG (reference sequence). The CDR3 sequence is 15 residues long. Trimming removed 3 bases from V and 9 bases from J; junction bases left unmatched: 11. In nucleotides, the CDR3 is TGTGCCTGGAGGTCTGGGACTAGCGTCTGGAGCATTCAGTACTTC. This translates into CAWRSGTSVWSIQYF.

This clone was counted only a few times. This CDR3 is CASSFGAGESYEQYF. The CDR3 nucleotides read TGTGCCAGCAGCTTCGGAGCGGGAGAATCCTACGAGCAGTACTTC. The chain employs TRBV5-6 and TRBJ2-7; 8 positions match TRBD2. Per germline, CDR1 SGHDT and CDR2 YYEEEE. The CDR3 covers 15 residues. Germline trimming cut 2 bases from V and 1 base from J; bases unmatched to any gene: 5.

The V and J genes are TRBV5-1 and TRBJ2-3; TRBD2 is a possible D gene (6 bases). The CDR3 totals 14 residues. Germline CDR1 SGHRS, CDR2 YFSETQ. V lost 6 bases and J lost 2, with 13 bases in between. For the CDR3, the DNA is TGCGCCAGCAAGCCCCGCGGGGTCACAGATACGCAGTATTTT. Translating it yields CASKPRGVTDTQYF.

V and J are TRBV24-1 and TRBJ2-6; D not certain. The CDR3 sequence is 16 residues long. V was pared by 5 bases and J by 2 bases, with 12 bases between. Germline loops: CDR1 KGHDR, CDR2 SFDVKD. The CDR3 loop reads CATSGGEVPGANVLTF. The DNA for the CDR3 is TGTGCCACCAGTGGAGGAGAGGTTCCTGGGGCCAACGTCCTGACTTTC.

As concerns this clone: This sample includes further DNA sequences coding for the same CDR3. V usage is TRBV6-5 and J usage is TRBJ2-1; 12 nucleotides line up with TRBD2. The V segment lost 5 bases and the J segment 7 bases; nucleotides outside the gene matches: 3. The CDR3 has 14 residues. Germline CDR1 MNHEY, CDR2 SVGAGI. CDR3 bases: TGTGCCAGCAGTCGACTAGCGGGAGATAATGAGCAGTTCTTC. It is translated as CASSRLAGDNEQFF.

The V call is TRBV6-4, the J call TRBJ2-1; D unresolved. The CDR3 is 15 amino acids. The ends were cut back, 6 bases at V and 0 bases at J, with 12 bases in the middle. CDR1 is MRHNA and CDR2 is SNTAGT in the germline V gene. This chain's CDR3 is CASSSELYSYNEQFF. For the CDR3, the DNA is TGTGCCAGCAGCTCCGAACTATACTCCTACAATGAGCAGTTCTTC.

The chain combines TRBV7-2 with TRBJ2-1; 7 bases fit TRBD2. Germline assignment: CDR1 SGHTA and CDR2 FQGNSA. Losses at the gene ends were 2 bases for V and 0 bases for J; bases not matched to a gene: 4. CDR3 size: 16 residues. The CDR3 coding sequence is TGTGCCAGCAGCTTAAGGGCGGGAGCCTCCTACAATGAGCAGTTCTTC. Its protein is CASSLRAGASYNEQFF.

A single count supports this clone. The chain employs TRBV3-1 (or the pseudogene TRBV3-2) and TRBJ2-1, with TRBD2 identical over 11 bases. This CDR3 has 14 amino acids. With 4 bases clipped from V and 14 bases from J, the junction kept 10 bases outside the gene matches. Germline V gene sequence: CDR1 LGHDT, CDR2 YNNKEL (reference sequence). CDR3 protein: CASSPPGLAAREFF. CDR3 coding DNA: TGTGCCAGCAGCCCGCCGGGACTAGCGGCCAGAGAGTTCTTC.

This chain connects TRBV27 to TRBJ1-6; no definite D call. The CDR3 loop spans 15 amino acids. V dropped 0 bases and J dropped 7 bases, with 10 bases sitting between them. Per germline, CDR1 MNHEY and CDR2 SMNVEV (reference sequence). The DNA of the CDR3 is TGTGCCAGCAGTTTATCGTTGGTCCTAAATTCACCCCTCCACTTT. It encodes CASSLSLVLNSPLHF.

This clone has a handful of counts. The chain uses TRBV28 and TRBJ1-2; D perhaps matches TRBD1 (6 bases). V was shortened by 4 bases and J by 7 bases, with 22 bases between the two germline ends. The germline V gene encodes CDR1 MDHEN and CDR2 SYDVKM. CDR3 length: 16 amino acids. The CDR3 nucleotides read TGTGCCAGCAGTTCATTTCGGGGGGCGAACCGCCGTGGCTACACCTTC. Translating it yields CASSSFRGANRRGYTF.

The J gene is TRBJ2-3, the V gene TRBV28; perhaps TRBD1 as D (6 bases). The CDR3 runs to 14 residues. Between the trimmed V and J ends, which lost 5 bases and 7 bases, there was a span of 16 bases. In germline, CDR1 is MDHEN, CDR2 SYDVKM. This chain's CDR3 is CASSEDRSLNTQYF. The CDR3 nucleotides are TGTGCCAGCAGTGAAGACAGGAGTTTAAATACGCAGTATTTT.

The chain is built from TRBV28 and TRBJ1-1; D remains unclear. Trimming shortened V by 6 bases and J by 6 bases, and 14 bases separated the two germline ends. This CDR3 contains 13 residues. The germline V gene has CDR1 MDHEN and CDR2 SYDVKM. CDR3 sequence reads: CASSPGWVAEAFF. As DNA, the CDR3 is TGTGCCAGCAGCCCAGGCTGGGTGGCTGAAGCTTTCTTT. Full variable domain (outside the CDR3, taken from reference TRBV28 and TRBJ1-1): DVKVTQSSRYLVKRTGEKVFLECVQDMDHENMFWYRQDPGLGLRLIYFSYDVKMKEKGDIPEGYSVSREKKERFSLILESASTNQTSMYLCASSPGWVAEAFFGQGTRLTVV.